A single T cell receptor (beta chain) is shown here with its context. No antigen is known for it. The germline V gene encodes CDR1 SNHLY and CDR2 FYNNEI. The CDR3 is made up of 13 amino acids. V lost 3 bases, J lost 9 bases, and 3 bases stayed unmatched. The sample is drawn from a study of T cell responses to AZD1222 COVID-19 vaccine. Study-level points and caveats: The sample set comprised mostly white British donors with more females, and clonal diversity was possibly underestimated. Baseline seropositivity characterized only a handful of AZD1222 recipients.

Clones were read by immunoSEQ multiplex PCR, and TCRdb kept only the in-frame ones, dropping some. The data show around 74,000 clones, with roughly nine tenths seen just once and roughly 7% held by the top ten. The sample in question was peripheral blood, obtained on day 0 of MenACWY control vaccination. This sequence joins TRBV2 and TRBJ2-1; 9 nucleotides line up with TRBD2. The sequence came from an adult in good health. CDR3 DNA: TGTGCCAGCAGTGATCTAGCGGGAAGTGAGCAGTTCTTC. It translates to CASSDLAGSEQFF.